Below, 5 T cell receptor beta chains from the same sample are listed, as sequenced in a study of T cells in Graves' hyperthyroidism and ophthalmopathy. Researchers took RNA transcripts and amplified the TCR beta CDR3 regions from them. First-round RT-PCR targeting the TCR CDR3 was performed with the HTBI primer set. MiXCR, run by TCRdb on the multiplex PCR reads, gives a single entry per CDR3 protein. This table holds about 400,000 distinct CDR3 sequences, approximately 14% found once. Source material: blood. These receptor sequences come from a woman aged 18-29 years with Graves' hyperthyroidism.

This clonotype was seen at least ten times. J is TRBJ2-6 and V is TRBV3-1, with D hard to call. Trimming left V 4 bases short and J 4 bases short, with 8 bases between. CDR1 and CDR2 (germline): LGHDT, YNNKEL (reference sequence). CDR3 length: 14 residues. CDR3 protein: CASSPAPGANVLTF. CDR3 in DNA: TGTGCCAGCAGCCCAGCCCCCGGGGCCAACGTCCTGACTTTC. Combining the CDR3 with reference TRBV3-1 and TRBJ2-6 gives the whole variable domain DTAVSQTPKYLVTQMGNDKSIKCEQNLGHDTMYWYKQDSKKFLKIMFSYNNKELIINETVPNRFSPKSPDKAHLNLHINSLELGDSAVYFCASSPAPGANVLTFGAGSRLTVL.

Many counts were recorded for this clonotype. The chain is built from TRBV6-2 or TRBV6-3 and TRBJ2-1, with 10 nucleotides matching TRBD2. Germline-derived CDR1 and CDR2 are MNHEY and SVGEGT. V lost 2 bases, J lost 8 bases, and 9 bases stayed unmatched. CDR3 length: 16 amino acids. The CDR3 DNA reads TGTGCCAGCAGTTACGAAGATAGCGGGGGGAGGGATGAGCAGTTCTTC. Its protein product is CASSYEDSGGRDEQFF.

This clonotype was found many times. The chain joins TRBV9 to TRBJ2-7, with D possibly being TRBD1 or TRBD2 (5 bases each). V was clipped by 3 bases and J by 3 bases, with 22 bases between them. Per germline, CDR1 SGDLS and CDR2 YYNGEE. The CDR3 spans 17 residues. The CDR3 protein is CASSGGKDLKVFYEQYF. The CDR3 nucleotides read TGTGCCAGCAGCGGGGGGAAAGATCTGAAGGTCTTCTACGAGCAGTACTTC.

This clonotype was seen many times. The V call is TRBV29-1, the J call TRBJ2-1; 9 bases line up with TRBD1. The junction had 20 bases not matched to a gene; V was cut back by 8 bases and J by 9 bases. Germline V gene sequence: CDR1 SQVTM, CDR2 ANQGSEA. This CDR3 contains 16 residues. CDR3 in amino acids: CSRGGQGDMGVCEQFF. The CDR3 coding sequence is TGCAGCCGAGGGGGACAGGGAGATATGGGTGTGTGTGAGCAGTTCTTC.

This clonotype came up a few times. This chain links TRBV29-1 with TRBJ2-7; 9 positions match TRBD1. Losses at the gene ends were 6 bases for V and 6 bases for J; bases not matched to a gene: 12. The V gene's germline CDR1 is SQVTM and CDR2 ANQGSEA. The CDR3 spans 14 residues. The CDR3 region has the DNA TGCAGCGTGACAGGGGGTACGACGGACGGCGAGCAGTACTTC. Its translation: CSVTGGTTDGEQYF.